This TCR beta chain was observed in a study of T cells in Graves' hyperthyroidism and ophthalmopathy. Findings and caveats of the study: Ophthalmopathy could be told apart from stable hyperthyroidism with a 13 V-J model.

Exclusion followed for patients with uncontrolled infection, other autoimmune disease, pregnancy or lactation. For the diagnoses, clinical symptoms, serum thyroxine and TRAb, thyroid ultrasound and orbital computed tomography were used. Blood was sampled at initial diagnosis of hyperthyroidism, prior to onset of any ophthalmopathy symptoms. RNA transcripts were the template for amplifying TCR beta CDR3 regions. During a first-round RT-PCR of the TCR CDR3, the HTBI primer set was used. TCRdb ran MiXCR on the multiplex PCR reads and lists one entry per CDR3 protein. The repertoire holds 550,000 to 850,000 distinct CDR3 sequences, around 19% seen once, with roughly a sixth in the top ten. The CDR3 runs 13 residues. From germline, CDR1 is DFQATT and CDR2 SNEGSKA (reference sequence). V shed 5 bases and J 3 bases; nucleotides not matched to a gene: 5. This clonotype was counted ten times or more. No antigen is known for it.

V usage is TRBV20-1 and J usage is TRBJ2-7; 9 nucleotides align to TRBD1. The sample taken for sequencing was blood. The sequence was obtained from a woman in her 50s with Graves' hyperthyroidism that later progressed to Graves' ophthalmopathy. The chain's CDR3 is CSAGTGMDYEQYF. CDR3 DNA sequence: TGCAGTGCTGGGACAGGGATGGACTACGAGCAGTACTTC.